Presented here are 9 T cell receptor beta chains from one specimen sequenced in a study of regulatory T cells in long-lasting Graves disease. Time point given: newly diagnosed GD, antithyroid drugs for less than 3 months. PBMCs were the source of the RNA used for TCR sequencing. Arm-PCR of CDR3 regions and iRepertoire HTBI primers were used to build TCR beta libraries. TCRdb independently ran MiXCR on the multiplex PCR reads; one entry per CDR3 protein. This sample has roughly 250,000 distinct CDR3 sequences; under 20% occur once, and the top ten carry 12% to 15%. This sample was also put to use in a study of T cells in Graves' hyperthyroidism and ophthalmopathy.

The source material was peripheral blood mononuclear cells (PBMCs), sampled at new diagnosis, from a patient treated with antithyroid drugs. These receptor sequences come from a young woman with Graves disease.

The rearrangement uses TRBV7-8 and TRBJ1-1, with a weak D call TRBD1 (6 bases). CDR3 length: 14 residues. V lost 4 bases and J lost 5, with 14 bases in between. Germline CDR1 reads SGHVS; CDR2 reads FQNEAQ. In nucleotides, the CDR3 is TGTGCCAGCAGCTGGGACACCGTTCTAACTGAAGCTTTCTTT. Protein sequence: CASSWDTVLTEAFF.

The chain combines TRBV19 with TRBJ1-2, with D uncertain. Looked up from germline, CDR1 is LNHDA and CDR2 is SQIVND (reference sequence). Trimming cost V 5 bases and J 4 bases, with 17 bases left between them. The CDR3 consists of 15 residues. The CDR3 loop reads CASSEPGLSSYGYTF. CDR3 DNA: TGTGCCAGTAGTGAACCAGGATTATCCTCCTATGGCTACACCTTC.

This clonotype was seen at least ten times. The gene calls are TRBV12-3 or TRBV12-4 and TRBJ1-5; D might be TRBD1 (5 bases). The V end was cut by 3 bases, the J end by 3 bases, with 15 bases between. This CDR3 is built from 16 residues. The DNA of the CDR3 is TGTGCCAGCAGTTTGAATTGGGACGGTTACAATCAGCCCCAGCATTTT. Protein sequence: CASSLNWDGYNQPQHF.

CDR3 protein: CASSLGGAGQETQYF. CDR3 coding DNA: TGCGCCAGCAGCTTGGGCGGAGCGGGACAAGAGACCCAGTACTTC. V gene TRBV5-1 combines with J gene TRBJ2-5, with 7 bases aligning to TRBD2. After removal of 0 bases from V and 2 bases from J, the junction contained 4 bases not matched to a gene. Germline assignment: CDR1 SGHRS and CDR2 YFSETQ. The CDR3 contains 15 residues.

Points on this clonotype: A much more abundant neighbour one base away suggests this may be a read error. This sequence joins TRBV6-2 or TRBV6-3 and TRBJ2-7; D gene ambiguous. CDR3 length equals 15 residues. Germline V gene sequence: CDR1 MNHEY, CDR2 SVGEGT. In nucleotides, the CDR3 is TGTGCCAGCAGTGAATCCCTTTCGAGATCCTACAAGCAGTACTTC. Its protein product is CASSESLSRSYKQYF.

This clonotype occurred many times. This sequence joins TRBV5-1 and TRBJ2-2, with D unclear. V lost 7 bases to trimming and J lost 6 bases, with 10 bases between them. The CDR3 extends over 12 amino acids. CDR1 and CDR2 from the germline V gene are SGHRS and YFSETQ. In nucleotides, the CDR3 is TGCGCCAGCCTCCAAGAGTCCGGGGAGCTGTTTTTT. The encoded protein is CASLQESGELFF.

The chain uses TRBV7-9 and TRBJ1-4; 10 bases fit TRBD1. The germline V gene has CDR1 SEHNR and CDR2 FQNEAQ (reference sequence). This CDR3 region has 16 residues. Trimming removed 5 bases from V and 7 bases from J; junction bases left unmatched: 10. The DNA of the CDR3 is TGTGCCAGCAGCCGCATCTGGACAGGGGGATCTGAAAAACTGTTTTTT. Amino acids: CASSRIWTGGSEKLFF.

This clonotype was picked up many times. This chain links TRBV4-2 with TRBJ1-2; D uncertain. This CDR3 region has 15 residues. V lost 5 bases to trimming and J lost 5 bases, with 18 bases between them. Germline V gene data show CDR1 as LGHNA and CDR2 as YNFKEQ. CDR3 bases: TGTGCCAGCAGCTACCTAGGCAATCAAGCGTATGGCTACACCTTC. It encodes CASSYLGNQAYGYTF.

This clonotype came up many times. This chain uses TRBV27 with TRBJ1-1, with a tentative D call TRBD1 (6 bases). Trimming took off 5 bases at V and 1 base at J, with 8 bases between the two ends. CDR3 length: 13 amino acids. The germline gives CDR1 MNHEY, CDR2 SMNVEV (reference sequence). CDR3 amino acids: CASSDRQNTEAFF. As DNA, the CDR3 is TGTGCCAGCAGTGACAGGCAGAACACTGAAGCTTTCTTT.